Listed below are T cell receptor beta chains from one sample, sequenced in a study of blood T cell repertoires in COVID-19. TCRdb's copy holds only in-frame clones and misses some; the assay was immunoSEQ multiplex PCR. The profile covers some 160,000 clones, with more than 80% appearing a single time and 2.5% to 3% taken by the ten largest. The sample comprised peripheral blood. These receptors all come from a man in his fifties or sixties with acute or convalescent COVID-19. Both conserved end residues are part of each CDR3. D genes are given only for firm matches. Not every row has a clone size; where given, it reads once, few, many or a size class.

V gene	clone size	J gene	D gene	CDR3 protein	CDR3 DNA
TRBV5-5	once	TRBJ2-7	TRBD1	CASSLATGSLPYEQYF	TGTGCCAGCAGCTTGGCGACAGGGTCCCTACCCTACGAGCAGTACTTC
TRBV5-8	-	TRBJ2-7	-	CASSLAHVYGGSYEQYF	TGTGCCAGCAGCTTGGCCCATGTATACGGGGGCTCCTACGAGCAGTACTTC
TRBV18	-	TRBJ1-3	-	CASSEGPGNTIYF	TGTGCCAGCTCCGAGGGTCCTGGAAACACCATATATTTT
TRBV11-2	-	TRBJ1-1	-	CASSPTTRSTEAFF	TGTGCCAGCAGCCCTACCACTAGGAGCACTGAAGCTTTCTTT
TRBV5-4	-	TRBJ1-5	TRBD1	CASSSQGASQPQHF	TGTGCCAGCAGCTCGCAGGGGGCTAGCCAGCCCCAGCATTTT
TRBV7-8	-	TRBJ1-5	-	CASTFSGIGGEPQHF	TGTGCCAGCACCTTTTCGGGGATAGGGGGTGAGCCCCAGCATTTT
TRBV11-2	-	TRBJ2-4	-	CASSSTNAKNIQYF	TGTGCCAGCAGCTCCACTAACGCCAAAAACATTCAGTACTTC
TRBV19	-	TRBJ2-2	-	CASSPRLGELFF	TGTGCCAGTAGTCCACGGTTGGGGGAGCTGTTTTTT
TRBV2	-	TRBJ1-1	-	CASRGDNTEAFF	TGTGCCAGCAGGGGAGATAACACTGAAGCTTTCTTT
TRBV27	-	TRBJ2-7	TRBD1	CASSSGQGSGEQYF	TGTGCCAGCAGCTCCGGACAGGGTAGTGGCGAGCAGTACTTC
TRBV2	-	TRBJ1-5	-	CASSAEFLGNQPQHF	TGTGCCAGCAGTGCGGAGTTTCTGGGCAATCAGCCCCAGCATTTT
TRBV27	-	TRBJ1-3	TRBD1	CASSPGTGGNTIYF	TGTGCCAGCAGTCCGGGGACAGGCGGAAACACCATATATTTT
TRBV30	few	TRBJ1-1	-	CALSTGQWGTEAFF	TGTGCCCTGAGTACAGGGCAATGGGGCACTGAAGCTTTCTTT
TRBV19	-	TRBJ1-5	-	CASTGGRQPQHF	TGTGCCAGTACGGGGGGCAGGCAGCCCCAGCATTTT
TRBV5-1	-	TRBJ2-1	TRBD1	CASSLGDRDHNEQFF	TGCGCCAGCAGCTTGGGGGACAGGGACCACAATGAGCAGTTCTTC
TRBV9	-	TRBJ2-1	TRBD2	CASTAGVDNEQFF	TGTGCCAGCACGGCGGGGGTCGACAATGAGCAGTTCTTC
TRBV21-1	-	TRBJ1-2	-	CASSKARGRNYGYTF	TGTGCCAGCAGCAAAGCGAGGGGGCGGAACTATGGCTACACCTTC
TRBV10-3	-	TRBJ2-7	-	CAISEAGARGSHEQYF	TGTGCCATCAGTGAGGCTGGTGCGCGAGGGTCCCACGAGCAGTACTTC
TRBV30	-	TRBJ1-2	TRBD1	CAWNGQEEGYTF	TGTGCCTGGAACGGACAGGAGGAAGGCTACACCTTC
TRBV11-2	-	TRBJ1-6	-	CASSSLRRVHVDSPLHF	TGTGCCAGCAGCTCGCTTAGGCGGGTCCACGTGGATTCACCCCTCCACTTT
TRBV11-2	-	TRBJ1-1	-	CASSRQNTEAFF	TGTGCCAGCAGCAGACAGAACACTGAAGCTTTCTTT
TRBV19	-	TRBJ1-5	-	CASSIGGGGRNQPQHF	TGTGCCAGTAGTATAGGTGGCGGGGGGCGGAATCAGCCCCAGCATTTT
TRBV6-2/TRBV6-3	-	TRBJ1-5	-	CASSYGSGGNQPQHF	TGTGCCAGCAGTTACGGGTCAGGCGGCAATCAGCCCCAGCATTTT
TRBV6-2/TRBV6-3	-	TRBJ1-2	-	CASSYLRTANYGYTF	TGTGCCAGCAGTTACCTCCGTACAGCTAACTATGGCTACACCTTC
TRBV7-2	-	TRBJ2-7	TRBD1	CASSIGQGIYEQYF	TGTGCCAGCAGCATCGGACAGGGGATCTACGAGCAGTACTTC
TRBV11-2	-	TRBJ2-7	-	CASSIRGGYEQYF	TGTGCCAGCAGCATAAGGGGAGGATACGAGCAGTACTTC
TRBV7-9	-	TRBJ1-3	-	CASSLALGADSGNTIYF	TGTGCCAGCAGCTTAGCGCTGGGGGCTGACTCTGGAAACACCATATATTTT
TRBV4-2	-	TRBJ2-7	TRBD2	CASSRTLAAGEQYF	TGTGCCAGCAGCCGTACGCTAGCGGCGGGGGAGCAGTACTTC
TRBV7-2	-	TRBJ2-7	-	CASSLGSQGYEQYF	TGTGCCAGCAGCTTAGGATCCCAGGGCTACGAGCAGTACTTC
TRBV2	-	TRBJ1-2	TRBD1	CASSSGTGLVGYTF	TGTGCCAGCAGTTCCGGGACAGGGTTAGTAGGCTACACCTTC
TRBV11-2	-	TRBJ2-1	TRBD2	CASSLLAGGRYYNEQFF	TGTGCCAGCAGCTTACTAGCGGGGGGGCGGTACTACAATGAGCAGTTCTTC
TRBV9	-	TRBJ2-6	-	CASSGTTRYISGANVLTF	TGTGCCAGCAGCGGGACTACACGTTATATCTCTGGGGCCAACGTCCTGACTTTC
TRBV5-6	-	TRBJ1-2	-	CASSFSPAAGYHYGYTF	TGTGCCAGCAGCTTTTCCCCCGCGGCAGGGTACCACTATGGCTACACCTTC
TRBV2	-	TRBJ1-2	TRBD1	CASNKQGASYGYTF	TGTGCCAGCAATAAACAGGGGGCCTCTTATGGCTACACCTTC
TRBV9	once	TRBJ2-5	TRBD2	CASSGRLAAWETQYF	TGTGCCAGCAGCGGACGACTAGCGGCATGGGAGACCCAGTACTTC
TRBV5-6	-	TRBJ1-5	-	CASSLGRYSNQPQHF	TGTGCCAGCAGCTTGGGGCGGTATAGCAATCAGCCCCAGCATTTT
TRBV28	-	TRBJ1-2	-	CASSYSGFSGYTF	TGTGCCAGCAGTTATTCAGGCTTCTCTGGCTACACCTTC
TRBV3-1/TRBV3-2	-	TRBJ1-6	TRBD1	CASSPGQVNSPLHF	TGTGCCAGCAGCCCGGGACAGGTGAATTCACCCCTCCACTTT
TRBV6-1	-	TRBJ2-3	TRBD1	CASSAPGGQGAADTQYF	TGTGCCAGCAGTGCGCCCGGGGGACAGGGGGCAGCAGATACGCAGTATTTT
TRBV3-1/TRBV3-2	-	TRBJ1-2	-	CASSQGPDSFYGYTF	TGTGCCAGCAGCCAAGGGCCTGACAGCTTCTATGGCTACACCTTC
TRBV3-1/TRBV3-2	-	TRBJ2-3	TRBD2	CATELAGGLDLPDTQYF	TGTGCCACCGAACTAGCGGGGGGTTTGGACTTACCAGATACGCAGTATTTT
TRBV24-1	once	TRBJ2-3	-	CATSDAGAGTDTQYF	TGTGCCACCAGTGATGCAGGCGCTGGGACAGATACGCAGTATTTT
TRBV13	-	TRBJ2-7	TRBD2	CASSSAGASSLYEQYF	TGTGCCAGCAGCTCAGCGGGGGCTTCCTCCCTCTACGAGCAGTACTTC
TRBV29-1	once	TRBJ1-1	TRBD1	CSAGQGILSTEAFF	TGCAGCGCTGGACAGGGAATTTTAAGCACTGAAGCTTTCTTT
TRBV30	-	TRBJ1-1	TRBD1	CAWSRQGLGTEAFF	TGTGCCTGGAGTCGACAGGGGCTGGGCACTGAAGCTTTCTTT
TRBV6-6	few	TRBJ1-2	TRBD1	CASNAGGQGGDGYTF	TGTGCCAGCAACGCCGGGGGACAGGGTGGCGATGGCTACACCTTC
TRBV19	-	TRBJ2-1	TRBD2	CASSLTSGGYNEQFF	TGTGCCAGTAGCCTGACTAGCGGGGGATACAATGAGCAGTTCTTC
TRBV7-9	-	TRBJ1-2	-	CASSLGGRDLGYTF	TGTGCCAGCAGCTTAGGCGGGAGGGATCTAGGCTACACCTTC
TRBV5-6	once	TRBJ1-1	TRBD1	CASSRGTVEAFF	TGTGCCAGCAGCCGCGGGACAGTTGAAGCTTTCTTT
TRBV4-1	-	TRBJ2-2	-	CASARGAANTGELFF	TGCGCCAGCGCCAGGGGGGCTGCGAACACCGGGGAGCTGTTTTTT
TRBV7-2	-	TRBJ1-6	TRBD1	CASSSASGGRNSPLHF	TGTGCCAGCAGCTCCGCTTCAGGGGGCCGAAATTCACCCCTCCACTTT
TRBV19	once	TRBJ1-1	-	CASGALGGAEAFF	TGTGCCAGTGGGGCTCTTGGGGGCGCTGAAGCTTTCTTT
TRBV6-4	-	TRBJ1-3	-	CASSGGQGSSGNTIYF	TGTGCCAGCAGTGGGGGGCAGGGGAGTTCTGGAAACACCATATATTTT
TRBV11-1	-	TRBJ1-1	TRBD1	CASSGDRGRGTEAFF	TGTGCCAGCAGCGGGGACAGGGGGCGAGGGACTGAAGCTTTCTTT
TRBV7-2	-	TRBJ1-1	-	CASSSSGIGGTEAFF	TGTGCCAGCAGCTCCTCGGGAATCGGCGGCACTGAAGCTTTCTTT
TRBV5-4	-	TRBJ1-5	-	CASSLGGSGGNQPQHF	TGTGCCAGCAGCTTGGGAGGTTCAGGGGGCAATCAGCCCCAGCATTTT
TRBV9	-	TRBJ2-3	TRBD2	CASSVTERGGTDTQYF	TGTGCCAGCAGCGTAACTGAGCGGGGGGGCACAGATACGCAGTATTTT
TRBV7-9	once	TRBJ1-4	-	CASRHRGADEKLFF	TGTGCCAGCAGACACCGGGGGGCGGATGAAAAACTGTTTTTT
TRBV5-1	-	TRBJ1-5	-	CASSLAFGGPSQPQHF	TGCGCCAGCAGCTTGGCCTTCGGGGGGCCGAGTCAGCCCCAGCATTTT